This T cell receptor beta chain was identified in a study of molecular identifiers for immune sequencing clone quantification. Previously described methods with listed TCR primers produced the bulk TCR libraries. TCRdb re-called the PCR reads with MiXCR, one entry per CDR3 protein. The top ten clones hold around 0.9% of a sample with just under 650,000 distinct CDR3 sequences, around 20% of them seen once. This CDR3 comprises 17 residues. Germline CDR1 MNHEY, CDR2 SVGEGT. The V and J ends lost 1 base and 4 bases respectively, with 16 bases between them. With regard to this clonotype: What it binds is unknown.

Broader study findings: Clones that had above 20 RNA copies took up over 98% of effector molecules but under 1% in naive cells.

The rearrangement uses TRBV6-2 or TRBV6-3 and TRBJ2-2, with D unclear. The TCR sequence derives from a human donor in good health. Some libraries in this study had Jurkat cell RNA spiked in. The source material was naive CD8+ T cells from blood, with Jurkat cell RNA spiked in. Subset meaning: FACS-sorted CD8+CD4-CCR7+CD45RA+ naive T cells. CDR3 DNA sequence: TGTGCCAGCAGTTACTTGGGCCCCCAAGCCGGCACCGGGGAGCTGTTTTTT. Translating it yields CASSYLGPQAGTGELFF.